Below are 27 T cell receptor beta chains sequenced from a single sample in a study of early T cells in non-severe SARS-CoV-2 infection. MiXCR was run by TCRdb on the 5' RACE reads, yielding one entry per CDR3 protein. Among around 60,000 distinct CDR3 sequences listed, over 10% were seen once. Sample: whole blood. These receptors all stem from an adult who was a healthcare worker with PCR-confirmed SARS-CoV-2 infection or an uninfected control (not recorded which).

This clonotype was found a few times. V is TRBV4-1 and J is TRBJ1-4; 10 nucleotides align to TRBD1. CDR1 and CDR2 from the germline V gene are MGHRA and YSYEKL. J gave up 7 bases and V 0 bases, and 2 bases lay outside the gene matches. This CDR3 is built from 15 residues. CDR3 loop: CASSQEGTGVEKLFF. The CDR3 DNA follows: TGCGCCAGCAGCCAAGAAGGGACAGGGGTTGAAAAACTGTTTTTT.

J is TRBJ1-3 and V is TRBV20-1; D may be TRBD1 (5 bases). Deletions cut 3 bases from V and 4 bases from J, with 10 bases between. Germline V CDR1 and CDR2: DFQATT, SNEGSKA (reference sequence). The CDR3 is 13 amino acids. The CDR3 sequence: CSASPGRGNTIYF. The CDR3 DNA is TGCAGTGCTAGCCCGGGACGGGGAAACACCATATATTTT.

Ten or more counts support this clonotype. This chain joins TRBV5-1 and TRBJ2-5; D is undetermined. CDR1 is SGHRS, CDR2 YFSETQ, per germline. The V end was cut by 4 bases, the J end by 0 bases, with 22 bases between. There are 18 residues in the CDR3. The CDR3 nucleotides read TGCGCCAGCAGCCCGGGCCGTGTTGGCAGCACGAACCAAGAGACCCAGTACTTC. Translation: CASSPGRVGSTNQETQYF.

A few counts support this clonotype. The chain employs TRBV19 and TRBJ2-7; 9 nucleotides agree with TRBD1. The CDR3 has 16 residues. V dropped 4 bases and J dropped 3; count of bases not matched to a gene: 10. Per the germline V gene, CDR1 is LNHDA and CDR2 is SQIVND (reference sequence). CDR3 sequence: CASSTWTGVNLYEQYF. DNA for the CDR3: TGTGCCAGTAGTACTTGGACAGGGGTGAACCTCTACGAGCAGTACTTC. The full variable domain, completed using reference TRBV19 and TRBJ2-7, is DGGITQSPKYLFRKEGQNVTLSCEQNLNHDAMYWYRQDPGQGLRLIYYSQIVNDFQKGDIAEGYSVSREKKESFPLTVTSAQKNPTAFYLCASSTWTGVNLYEQYFGPGTRLTVT.

This clonotype appeared a few times. This chain joins TRBV5-1 and TRBJ2-5; 7 bases are shared with TRBD1. After removal of 4 bases from V and 3 bases from J, the junction contained 9 bases not matched to a gene. The CDR3 totals 15 residues. The germline V gene has CDR1 SGHRS and CDR2 YFSETQ. CDR3 in amino acids: CASSLQGTGKETQYF. The DNA for the CDR3 is TGCGCCAGCAGCCTACAGGGGACCGGGAAAGAGACCCAGTACTTC.

This clonotype was seen repeatedly, ten times or more. V and J are TRBV9 and TRBJ2-5; 8 bases align to TRBD1. The CDR3 runs 16 residues. V lost 0 bases, J lost 5 bases, and 9 bases stayed unmatched. Germline-derived CDR1 and CDR2 are SGDLS and YYNGEE. The CDR3 loop is CASSVASQGAGETQYF. In nucleotides, the CDR3 is TGTGCCAGCAGCGTAGCTAGCCAGGGGGCCGGGGAGACCCAGTACTTC.

This clonotype was recorded many times. This chain joins TRBV2 and TRBJ1-4; D is undetermined. V was trimmed by 5 bases and J by 0 bases, leaving 10 bases between them. The germline V gene encodes CDR1 SNHLY and CDR2 FYNNEI. The length of the CDR3 is 15 residues. Written as DNA, the CDR3 is TGTGCCAGCAGTCCCGGGGAGGCAACTAATGAAAAACTGTTTTTT. Translation: CASSPGEATNEKLFF.

The chain links TRBV6-1 to TRBJ2-1; 10 bases match TRBD1. Germline assignment: CDR1 MNHNS and CDR2 SASEGT. V shed 7 bases, J shed 2 bases, and the junction held 5 bases outside the gene matches. The CDR3 is 15 amino acids. CDR3 DNA sequence: TGTGCCAGCAAAGCGACAGGGGGCCCCTACAATGAGCAGTTCTTC. It encodes CASKATGGPYNEQFF.

The rearrangement uses TRBV7-2 and TRBJ1-6; D is uncertain. This CDR3 has 14 amino acids. Trimming took 6 bases from V and 2 from J, leaving 8 bases between them. Germline values: CDR1 SGHTA, CDR2 FQGNSA. The CDR3 DNA reads TGTGCCAGCAGTAGTACGCCCTATAATTCACCCCTCCACTTT. Residues: CASSSTPYNSPLHF.

Here the CDR3 reads CASRGGEDTGELFF. CDR3 DNA sequence: TGTGCCAGCCGCGGGGGGGAGGACACCGGGGAGCTGTTTTTT. The rearrangement uses TRBV6-2 or TRBV6-3 and TRBJ2-2, with 9 bases matching TRBD2. Trimming at V came to 8 bases and at J to 3 bases, leaving 4 bases not matched to a gene. The CDR3 sequence is 14 residues long. Germline CDR1 and CDR2: MNHEY and SVGEGT.

V is TRBV6-5 and J is TRBJ1-2; no definite D call. V lost 6 bases and J lost 2, with 7 bases in between. The germline gives CDR1 MNHEY, CDR2 SVGAGI. The CDR3 has 12 residues. In nucleotides, the CDR3 is TGTGCCAGCAGGAGGACGAACTATGGCTACACCTTC. This encodes CASRRTNYGYTF.

By share of the sample, this clonotype is medium-sized. V is TRBV29-1 and J is TRBJ2-5; the D gene could be TRBD1 or TRBD2 (6 bases each). V was trimmed by 8 bases and J by 4 bases, leaving 11 bases between them. Germline values: CDR1 SQVTM, CDR2 ANQGSEA. This CDR3 is built from 11 residues. CDR3 sequence reads: CSIGGLETQYF. In nucleotides, the CDR3 is TGCAGCATAGGGGGGTTAGAGACCCAGTACTTC.

This chain uses TRBV27 with TRBJ1-2; 11 positions agree with TRBD1. With 2 bases clipped from V and 2 bases from J, the junction kept 7 bases outside the gene matches. Germline V gene data show CDR1 as MNHEY and CDR2 as SMNVEV (reference sequence). There are 17 residues in the CDR3. CDR3 sequence (DNA): TGTGCCAGCAGTTTAAACGGAGGACAGGGGGCGAACTATGGCTACACCTTC. Its translation: CASSLNGGQGANYGYTF.

This clonotype has only a few counts. The chain joins TRBV7-6 to TRBJ2-6, with D unclear. The ends were cut back, 5 bases at V and 4 bases at J, with 9 bases in the middle. In germline, CDR1 is SGHVS, CDR2 FNYEAQ. The CDR3 is made up of 14 amino acids. The CDR3 spells CASSRSLGANVLTF. CDR3 DNA sequence: TGTGCCAGCAGCCGCAGTCTGGGGGCCAACGTCCTGACTTTC.

The rearrangement joins TRBV3-1 to TRBJ2-3; TRBD2 aligns across 8 bases. CDR3 length: 15 amino acids. J gave up 1 base and V 3 bases, and 3 bases lay outside the gene matches. Per the germline V gene, CDR1 is LGHDT and CDR2 is YNNKEL (reference sequence). CDR3 in amino acids: CASSHLRGGTDTQYF. Written as DNA, the CDR3 is TGTGCCAGCAGCCATCTGCGGGGGGGCACAGATACGCAGTATTTT.

The rearrangement uses TRBV7-6 and TRBJ2-5; 10 nucleotides line up with TRBD1. The CDR3 runs 15 residues. Germline assignment: CDR1 SGHVS and CDR2 FNYEAQ. V was pared by 5 bases and J by 5 bases, with 8 bases of the junction left unmatched. The DNA of the CDR3 is TGTGCCAGCAGCCTACAGACAGGGGGCGCGGAGACCCAGTACTTC. It codes for CASSLQTGGAETQYF.

This chain joins TRBV4-2 and TRBJ2-1; D possibly corresponds to TRBD1 (6 bases). This CDR3 contains 16 residues. Germline-derived CDR1 and CDR2 are LGHNA and YNFKEQ. Trimming removed 1 base from V and 5 bases from J, with 15 bases in between. The DNA of the CDR3 is TGTGCCAGCAGCCAAGTTAGCGAGGGGGTCCACAATGAGCAGTTCTTC. This translates into CASSQVSEGVHNEQFF.

The chain employs TRBV7-3 and TRBJ2-6, with D possibly being TRBD1 or TRBD2 (5 bases each). The CDR3 has 14 amino acids. With 5 bases removed from V and 4 bases from J, the gap between germline ends came to 9 bases. Germline V gene lookup returns CDR1 SGHTA and CDR2 FQGTGA. CDR3 nucleotide sequence: TGTGCCAGCAGCCCCGGGGCAGGGGCCAACGTCCTGACTTTC. This sequence encodes CASSPGAGANVLTF.

V gene TRBV20-1 combines with J gene TRBJ1-2, with D tentatively TRBD1 (5 bases). The germline V gene encodes CDR1 DFQATT and CDR2 SNEGSKA (reference sequence). V lost 3 bases and J lost 0, with 11 bases in between. The CDR3 contains 14 residues. The CDR3 nucleotides are TGCAGTGCTAGGGGGCAGACCACTAACTATGGCTACACCTTC. Translated, it gives CSARGQTTNYGYTF.

The V call is TRBV3-1, the J call TRBJ1-4; 9 bases map to TRBD1. This CDR3 has 16 residues. Germline assignment: CDR1 LGHDT and CDR2 YNNKEL (reference sequence). V was clipped by 3 bases and J by 4 bases; unmatched bases: 6. The CDR3 sequence is CASSQGQGLYNEKLFF. The CDR3 DNA follows: TGTGCCAGCAGCCAGGGACAGGGCCTTTATAATGAAAAACTGTTTTTT.

The chain uses TRBV12-3 or TRBV12-4 and TRBJ1-5; 7 nucleotides agree with TRBD1. V shed 6 bases and J 0 bases; nucleotides not matched to a gene: 5. The CDR3 has 15 amino acids. CDR3 sequence (DNA): TGTGCCAGCAGAGGACAGGTTCATAGCAATCAGCCCCAGCATTTT. Its protein product is CASRGQVHSNQPQHF.

Comment on this clonotype: One end of the junction varies from germline; a read error may be responsible. The chain carries TRBV7-8 and TRBJ2-4; no reliable D call. Germline assignment: CDR1 SGHVS and CDR2 FQNEAQ. This CDR3 has 13 residues. CDR3 DNA sequence: TGTGTCAGCAGCTCATCCACTGGGGACATTCAGTACTTC. Residues: CVSSSSTGDIQYF.

The sample holds many counts of this clonotype. The V call is TRBV20-1, the J call TRBJ2-7; TRBD1 is a possible D gene (6 bases). V was trimmed by 6 bases and J by 5 bases, leaving 17 bases between them. The CDR3 totals 13 residues. Germline V gene data show CDR1 as DFQATT and CDR2 as SNEGSKA (reference sequence). The CDR3 DNA sequence: TGCAGTGCCGCCCTTACAGGGCGAAACGAGCAGTACTTC. Its translation is CSAALTGRNEQYF.

The rearrangement links TRBV7-3 to TRBJ2-1; 12 bases agree with TRBD2. Germline V gene sequence: CDR1 SGHTA, CDR2 FQGTGA. The CDR3 loop spans 17 amino acids. V gave up 1 base and J gave up 4 bases; unmatched junction bases: 5. CDR3 protein: CASSLIPTSGGYNEQFF. The CDR3 DNA follows: TGTGCCAGCAGCTTAATCCCGACTAGCGGGGGTTACAATGAGCAGTTCTTC.

There are many counts of this clonotype. The V gene is TRBV20-1, the J gene TRBJ2-5, with D possibly being TRBD1 or TRBD2 (6 bases each). The CDR3 length is 13 residues. The germline CDR1 and CDR2 sequences are DFQATT and SNEGSKA (reference sequence). V dropped 6 bases and J dropped 4 bases, with 15 bases sitting between them. This chain's CDR3 is CSAPDPGAETQYF. The CDR3 DNA reads as TGCAGTGCCCCTGACCCGGGGGCAGAGACCCAGTACTTC.

This clonotype was counted only a few times. The rearrangement links TRBV9 to TRBJ1-1; 7 bases line up with TRBD1. Germline CDR1 is SGDLS and CDR2 is YYNGEE. V shed 3 bases and J 3 bases; nucleotides not matched to a gene: 8. This CDR3 is built from 15 residues. The CDR3 DNA reads as TGTGCCAGCAGCGAGCGTACAGGGGCCCACACTGAAGCTTTCTTT. Translation: CASSERTGAHTEAFF.

At least ten counts were recorded for this clonotype. This chain connects TRBV7-6 to TRBJ2-2; D remains ambiguous. V lost 2 bases and J 6 bases, leaving 10 bases between the germline ends. Germline lookup yields CDR1 SGHVS and CDR2 FNYEAQ. This CDR3 is 14 amino acids long. The CDR3 region has the DNA TGTGCCAGCAGCTTAACAGAGAGTGCCGGGGAGCTGTTTTTT. Translating it yields CASSLTESAGELFF.